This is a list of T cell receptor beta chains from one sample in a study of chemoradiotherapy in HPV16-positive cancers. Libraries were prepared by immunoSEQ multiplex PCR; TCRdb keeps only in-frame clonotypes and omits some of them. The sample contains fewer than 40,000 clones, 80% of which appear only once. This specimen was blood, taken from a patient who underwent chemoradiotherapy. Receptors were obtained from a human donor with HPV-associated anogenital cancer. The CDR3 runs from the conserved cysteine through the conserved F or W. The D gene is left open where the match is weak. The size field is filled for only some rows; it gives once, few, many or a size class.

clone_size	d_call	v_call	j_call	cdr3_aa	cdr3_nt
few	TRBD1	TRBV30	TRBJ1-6	CAWGGQGSSPLHF	TGTGCCTGGGGGGGACAGGGAAGCTCACCCCTCCACTTT
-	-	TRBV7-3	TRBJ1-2	CASSLGRGYGYTF	TGTGCCAGCAGCTTAGGCAGAGGCTATGGCTACACCTTC
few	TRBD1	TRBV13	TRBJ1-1	CASSATGGNDEAFF	TGTGCCAGCAGCGCGACAGGGGGCAATGATGAAGCTTTCTTT
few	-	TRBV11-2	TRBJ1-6	CASSPVGHLRSPLHF	TGTGCCAGCAGCCCCGTCGGTCACCTGAGATCACCCCTCCACTTT
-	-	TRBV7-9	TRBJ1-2	CASRPTEGVYGYTF	TGTGCCAGCAGACCAACCGAGGGGGTCTATGGCTACACCTTC
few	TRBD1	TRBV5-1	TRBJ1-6	CASRGQGLNNSPLHF	TGCGCCAGCAGGGGACAGGGGTTGAACAATTCACCCCTCCACTTT
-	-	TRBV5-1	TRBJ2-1	CASSLDRKDEQFF	TGCGCCAGCAGCTTGGATCGGAAGGATGAGCAGTTCTTC
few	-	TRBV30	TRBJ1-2	CAWTQWGNGYTF	TGTGCCTGGACCCAGTGGGGGAACGGCTACACCTTC
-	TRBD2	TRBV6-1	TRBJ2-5	CASRIAGEQETQYF	TGTGCCAGCAGGATAGCGGGGGAGCAAGAGACCCAGTACTTC
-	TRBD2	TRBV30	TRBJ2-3	CAWSQVPSGGRDTQYF	TGTGCCTGGAGTCAGGTTCCTAGCGGGGGGCGAGATACGCAGTATTTT
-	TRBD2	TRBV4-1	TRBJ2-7	CASSQEIAGGYYEQYF	TGCGCCAGCAGCCAAGAGATAGCGGGGGGTTACTACGAGCAGTACTTC
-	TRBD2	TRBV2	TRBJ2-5	CASSDGGYQETQYF	TGTGCCAGCAGTGACGGGGGGTACCAAGAGACCCAGTACTTC
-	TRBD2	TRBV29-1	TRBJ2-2	CSVEVAWTSATGELFF	TGCAGCGTTGAAGTTGCATGGACTAGCGCAACCGGGGAGCTGTTTTTT
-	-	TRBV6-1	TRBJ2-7	CASGDFPYEQYF	TGTGCCAGTGGGGACTTCCCCTACGAGCAGTACTTC
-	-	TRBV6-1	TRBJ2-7	CASSRHGGPTYEQYF	TGTGCCAGCAGTCGACACGGGGGGCCTACCTACGAGCAGTACTTC
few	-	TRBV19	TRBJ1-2	CASSEGIGYTF	TGTGCCAGTAGTGAGGGAATCGGCTACACCTTC
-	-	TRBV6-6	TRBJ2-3	CAGGWGDTQYF	TGTGCCGGGGGGTGGGGAGATACGCAGTATTTT
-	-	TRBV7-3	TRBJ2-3	CASSETASTDTQYF	TGTGCCAGCAGCGAGACAGCTAGCACAGATACGCAGTATTTT
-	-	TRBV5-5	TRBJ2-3	CASSPIKRRENTDTQYF	TGTGCCAGCAGCCCGATCAAAAGGAGAGAAAACACAGATACGCAGTATTTT
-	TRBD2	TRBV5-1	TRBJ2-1	CASSKGLAGNEQFF	TGCGCCAGCAGCAAGGGACTAGCCGGGAATGAGCAGTTCTTC
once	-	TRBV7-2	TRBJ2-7	CASSHGRSYEQYF	TGTGCCAGCAGTCACGGACGGTCCTACGAGCAGTACTTC
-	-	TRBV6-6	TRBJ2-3	CASRIQGDTQYF	TGTGCCAGCAGAATCCAGGGGGATACGCAGTATTTT
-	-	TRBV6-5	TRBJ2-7	CASSRSLLYEQYF	TGTGCCAGCAGTCGCTCTCTCCTCTACGAGCAGTACTTC
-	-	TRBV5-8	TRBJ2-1	CASSSYNEQFF	TGTGCCAGCAGCTCGTACAATGAGCAGTTCTTC
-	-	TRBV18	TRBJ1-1	CASSPGWGGTEAFF	TGTGCCAGCTCACCAGGGTGGGGGGGCACTGAAGCTTTCTTT
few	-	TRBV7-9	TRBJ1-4	CASSLTEKLFF	TGTGCCAGCAGCTTAACTGAAAAACTGTTTTTT